Included here is one T cell receptor beta chain sequence, with context. The sample contains more than one DNA sequence encoding this CDR3. The data are from a study of cytomegalovirus exposure and HLA in healthy donors. V shed 7 bases, J shed 1 base, and the junction held 3 bases outside the gene matches. This CDR3 region has 13 residues. Germline CDR1 is SNHLY and CDR2 is FYNNEI. The primer mix had 60 Vbeta and 13 Jbeta primers. TCRdb's table, derived via immunoSEQ multiplex PCR, lists solely in-frame clones and lacks some. The repertoire holds 150,000 or so clones, with roughly 66% as singletons. This clonotype originated in a young woman in good health and CMV-seronegative. The chain carries TRBV2 and TRBJ2-5; TRBD1 matches at 7 bases. The sample taken for sequencing was PBMCs. CDR3 loop: CASNRDSQETQYF. CDR3 bases: TGTGCCAGCAATCGGGACAGCCAAGAGACCCAGTACTTC. The entire variable domain, with the rest obtained from reference TRBV2 and TRBJ2-5, is as follows: EPEVTQTPSHQVTQMGQEVILRCVPISNHLYFYWYRQILGQKVEFLVSFYNNEISEKSEIFDDQFSVERPDGSNFTLKIRSTKLEDSAMYFCASNRDSQETQYFGPGTRLLVL.